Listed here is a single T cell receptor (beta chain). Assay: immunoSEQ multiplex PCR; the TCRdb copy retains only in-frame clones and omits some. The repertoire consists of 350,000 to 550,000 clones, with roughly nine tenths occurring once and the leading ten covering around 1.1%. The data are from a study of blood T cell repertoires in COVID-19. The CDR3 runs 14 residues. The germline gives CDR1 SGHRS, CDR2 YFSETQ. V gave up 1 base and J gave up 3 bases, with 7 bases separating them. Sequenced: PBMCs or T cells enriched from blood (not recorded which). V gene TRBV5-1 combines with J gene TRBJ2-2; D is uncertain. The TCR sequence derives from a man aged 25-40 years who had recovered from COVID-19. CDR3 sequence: CASSLTDYTGELFF. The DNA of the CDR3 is TGCGCCAGCAGCTTGACAGATTACACCGGGGAGCTGTTTTTT. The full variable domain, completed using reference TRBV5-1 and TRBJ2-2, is KAGVTQTPRYLIKTRGQQVTLSCSPISGHRSVSWYQQTPGQGLQFLFEYFSETQRNKGNFPGRFSGRQFSNSRSEMNVSTLELGDSALYLCASSLTDYTGELFFGEGSRLTVL.